The clone carrying this T cell receptor beta chain was seen just once. At one end, the junction sequence differs from germline, possibly due to a read error. This entry is derived from a study of tumor-infiltrating lymphocytes in primary liver carcinoma. Study overall: Roughly 3.65 to 8 million productive TCRbeta reads were obtained per sample, with similar numbers across tissue types.

The CDR3 sequence is 15 residues long. It was from roughly 20-30 mg of unsorted bulk tissue that RNA and DNA were co-extracted. A primer matching the constant region was used to make TCR beta cDNA from 450 to 500 ng of total RNA. Libraries for TCR beta were built through three nested multiplex PCR rounds, which together made up a slightly modified ARM-PCR procedure. TRBV1-TRBV30 forward and Cbeta reverse primers drove the first two approximately 11-cycle rounds. TCRdb redid the calling of the multiplex PCR reads with MiXCR, one entry per CDR3 protein. Of some 180,000 distinct CDR3 sequences listed, over 80% are singletons.

The sample comprised tumor tissue from primary liver carcinoma. This TCR derives from a man aged 35 to 55 with primary liver carcinoma and hepatitis B virus infection. The chain uses TRBV12-3 or TRBV12-4 and TRBJ2-1, with 7 bases that match TRBD1. CDR3 nucleotide sequence: TGTGCCAGCAGTTTAGGACAGGGAGATGTCAATGAGCAGTTGTTC. Translating gives CASSLGQGDVNEQLF.